This TCR beta chain was retrieved from a study of blood T cell repertoires in COVID-19. Enrollees, about 18 to 89 years old, lived in 20 to 25 US areas. Which cohort a participant joined came from the clinical history participants gave. How the authors handled the data: Reference gene primer amplification gave estimated nucleated cell counts. Repertoires were generated with immunoSEQ multiplex PCR, while TCRdb's copy carries only in-frame clones and drops some. For V, J and clone size, that table is used; D and trimming come from the DNA. The data contain some 140,000 clones, around 80% of them singletons. The sequence derives from a man aged 40-50 years with acute COVID-19. Material for sequencing was PBMCs or T cells enriched from blood (not recorded which).

The CDR3 DNA sequence: TGTGCCAGCATGGAGATCATGAACACTGAAGCTTTCTTT. It specifies CASMEIMNTEAFF. The J gene is TRBJ1-1, the V gene TRBV2, with unresolved D. Germline lookup yields CDR1 SNHLY and CDR2 FYNNEI. This CDR3 comprises 13 residues. Trimming left V 7 bases short and J 0 bases short, with 9 bases between.